The source of this TCR beta chain is a study of blood T cell repertoires in COVID-19. The CDR3 length is 12 residues. Per the germline V gene, CDR1 is SNHLY and CDR2 is FYNNEI. V was clipped by 5 bases and J by 2 bases, with 6 bases between them. Authors' methods: From reference gene primer amplification, estimates of nucleated cell counts were derived. Data came from immunoSEQ multiplex PCR; TCRdb stores just in-frame clones and leaves some out. V, J and clone size are those of that table, while D and trimming were read from the DNA. The sample lists roughly 150,000 clones; about four fifths were seen once.

The sample was peripheral blood. The chain links TRBV2 to TRBJ1-1, with D uncertain. The receptor comes from a man in his 60s with acute or convalescent COVID-19. The CDR3 spells CASSLINTEAFF. CDR3 nucleotide sequence: TGTGCCAGCAGTCTTATAAACACTGAAGCTTTCTTT. Using reference TRBV2 and TRBJ1-1 for the parts outside the CDR3, the full variable domain is EPEVTQTPSHQVTQMGQEVILRCVPISNHLYFYWYRQILGQKVEFLVSFYNNEISEKSEIFDDQFSVERPDGSNFTLKIRSTKLEDSAMYFCASSLINTEAFFGQGTRLTVV.